The clone carrying this T cell receptor (beta chain) has only a few counts. The sample is drawn from a study of shared T cell receptors in the human thymus. Data came from immunoSEQ multiplex PCR; TCRdb stores just in-frame clones and leaves some out. Altogether approximately 490,000 clones are present, around 78% being singletons, with the ten largest covering about 0.014%. The CDR3 is 15 amino acids. Deletions cut 2 bases from V and 1 base from J, with 11 bases between. Per the germline V gene, CDR1 is MNHEY and CDR2 is SVGAGI. These data also featured in a second study, about human thymus T cells. From that report: Thymus pieces cut out during corrective heart surgery were the tissue that was used.

Sequences were obtained from thymocytes. The origin of this receptor is a boy less than two years old with a congenital heart defect. The chain couples TRBV6-5 to TRBJ1-2, with D possibly matching TRBD1 (6 bases). This CDR3 reads CASSYAQGFNYGYTF. The CDR3 DNA reads TGTGCCAGCAGTTACGCTCAGGGGTTTAACTATGGCTACACCTTC.